A single sample is the source of the 28 T cell receptor beta chains below, sequenced in a study of cytomegalovirus exposure and HLA in healthy donors. Sequencing used immunoSEQ multiplex PCR; TCRdb keeps in-frame clones, though not all of them. Of roughly 330,000 clones in the sample, roughly 90% are singletons; the top ten hold more than 0.9%. The sequencing sample was made of PBMCs. The receptors here all came from a woman in her thirties in good health and CMV-seropositive.

The genes are TRBV9 and TRBJ2-5; the D is unclear. V lost 4 bases and J lost 2, with 15 bases in between. Germline V gene sequence: CDR1 SGDLS, CDR2 YYNGEE. CDR3 length: 15 residues. CDR3 amino acids: CASSPTAGKQETQYF. The CDR3, as DNA: TGTGCCAGCAGCCCAACTGCAGGAAAACAAGAGACCCAGTACTTC. The whole variable domain, filled in from reference TRBV9 and TRBJ2-5, reads DSGVTQTPKHLITATGQRVTLRCSPRSGDLSVYWYQQSLDQGLQFLIQYYNGEERAKGNILERFSAQQFPDLHSELNLSSLELGDSALYFCASSPTAGKQETQYFGPGTRLLVL.

The chain carries TRBV28 and TRBJ1-5; 10 bases map to TRBD1. Germline CDR1 MDHEN, CDR2 SYDVKM. Losses at the gene ends were 3 bases for V and 3 bases for J; bases not matched to a gene: 8. The CDR3 runs to 17 residues. The CDR3 nucleotides read TGTGCCAGCAGTTTCCCCGGGACAGGGGCACCCAATCAGCCCCAGCATTTT. Protein sequence: CASSFPGTGAPNQPQHF.

Only one count was recorded for this clone. J is TRBJ2-7 and V is TRBV27; D call uncertain. The CDR3 length is 15 residues. Germline loops: CDR1 MNHEY, CDR2 SMNVEV (reference sequence). V gave up 4 bases and J gave up 2 bases, with 15 bases separating them. The CDR3 region is CASSSDNQPPYEQYF. The CDR3 DNA follows: TGTGCCAGCAGTTCCGACAACCAGCCCCCCTACGAGCAGTACTTC.

The rearrangement joins TRBV28 to TRBJ2-7, with D possibly TRBD2 on 6 matching bases. CDR1 MDHEN and CDR2 SYDVKM come from the germline V gene. The CDR3 extends over 13 amino acids. V lost 11 bases and J 2 bases, leaving 16 bases between the germline ends. CDR3 protein: CAGGGGSPYEQYF. CDR3 coding DNA: TGTGCCGGGGGAGGTGGGAGCCCCTACGAGCAGTACTTC.

V gene TRBV30 combines with J gene TRBJ1-3; no firm D call. Germline loops: CDR1 GTSNPN, CDR2 SVGIG (reference sequence). Trimming shortened V by 1 base and J by 7 bases, and 11 bases separated the two germline ends. The CDR3 consists of 13 residues. CDR3 nucleotides: TGTGCCTGGAGTGACCCGGCCGGTAACACCATATATTTT. This codes for CAWSDPAGNTIYF.

This clone was counted between two and nine times. The rearrangement uses TRBV18 and TRBJ2-7; D gene ambiguous. V gave up 4 bases and J gave up 5 bases, with 15 bases separating them. This CDR3 is 14 amino acids long. Germline values: CDR1 KGHSH, CDR2 LQKENI. The CDR3 sequence is CASSRTPDLNEQYF. The CDR3 DNA sequence: TGTGCCAGCTCACGGACCCCCGACCTCAACGAGCAGTACTTC.

CDR3 DNA: TGTGCCAGCAGCTCATGGACAGGGTCTTACGAGCAGTACTTC. Its translation is CASSSWTGSYEQYF. The V and J genes are TRBV5-4 and TRBJ2-7; 8 bases are shared with TRBD1. Germline CDR1 SGHNT, CDR2 YYREEE (reference sequence). The CDR3 contains 14 residues. V gave up 3 bases and J gave up 4 bases; unmatched junction bases: 6.

This clone was seen a few times. The chain couples TRBV15 to TRBJ2-1; 14 nucleotides agree with TRBD2. The CDR3 consists of 16 residues. Germline-derived CDR1 and CDR2 are LNHNV and YYDKDF (reference sequence). The V segment lost 4 bases and the J segment 10 bases; nucleotides outside the gene matches: 9. The CDR3 DNA sequence: TGTGCCACCAGCACAAAACCGGGACTAGCGGGAGTCGAGCAGTTCTTC. Protein product: CATSTKPGLAGVEQFF.

This clone showed up just once. The chain is built from TRBV7-9 and TRBJ2-2; TRBD2 agrees at 11 bases. V was clipped by 5 bases and J by 1 base; unmatched bases: 3. CDR3 size: 16 residues. The germline V gene has CDR1 SEHNR and CDR2 FQNEAQ (reference sequence). The CDR3 DNA is TGTGCCAGCAGCCAAACTAGCGGGAGGAACACCGGGGAGCTGTTTTTT. Translation: CASSQTSGRNTGELFF.

The chain carries TRBV7-8 and TRBJ1-6; TRBD1 agrees at 7 bases. CDR1 SGHVS and CDR2 FQNEAQ come from the germline V gene. J lost 9 bases, V lost 7 bases, and 12 bases had no gene match. The CDR3 runs 15 residues. Here the CDR3 reads CASTQSTGFGSPLHF. Here the CDR3 DNA reads TGTGCCAGCACCCAATCGACAGGGTTCGGTTCACCCCTCCACTTT.

This rearrangement joins TRBV4-3 to TRBJ2-1; TRBD2 agrees at 11 bases. Looked up from germline, CDR1 is LGHNA and CDR2 is YSLEER. The CDR3 consists of 17 residues. V was pared by 1 base and J by 2 bases, with 4 bases of the junction left unmatched. In DNA, the CDR3 is TGCGCCAGCAGCCAAGCTAGCGGGAGGACGACCTACAATGAGCAGTTCTTC. It specifies CASSQASGRTTYNEQFF.

The chain links TRBV28 to TRBJ1-1, with TRBD1 identical over 12 bases. The junction had 2 bases not matched to a gene; V was cut back by 1 base and J by 5 bases. CDR1 is MDHEN and CDR2 is SYDVKM in the germline V gene. The CDR3 length is 15 residues. CDR3: CASSLSGQGATEAFF. CDR3 nucleotide sequence: TGTGCCAGCAGTTTATCGGGACAGGGGGCAACTGAAGCTTTCTTT.

The V call is TRBV28, the J call TRBJ1-2, with TRBD1 matching 7 bases. CDR1 and CDR2 (germline): MDHEN, SYDVKM. The V gene end was trimmed by 6 bases and the J gene end by 7 bases; junction bases not matched to a gene: 11. This CDR3 has 14 residues. CDR3 amino acids: CASSYPGQIRGYTF. Here the CDR3 DNA reads TGTGCCAGCAGCTATCCGGGACAGATCCGTGGCTACACCTTC.

The chain links TRBV9 to TRBJ1-1; 7 nucleotides match TRBD1. Germline V lookup: CDR1 SGDLS, CDR2 YYNGEE. V shed 3 bases, J shed 2 bases, and the junction held 7 bases outside the gene matches. The CDR3 extends over 15 amino acids. The CDR3 is CASSAGQNFNTEAFF. The CDR3 nucleotides are TGTGCCAGCAGCGCGGGACAGAACTTTAACACTGAAGCTTTCTTT. Drawing the rest from reference TRBV9 and TRBJ1-1, the complete variable domain is DSGVTQTPKHLITATGQRVTLRCSPRSGDLSVYWYQQSLDQGLQFLIQYYNGEERAKGNILERFSAQQFPDLHSELNLSSLELGDSALYFCASSAGQNFNTEAFFGQGTRLTVV.

J is TRBJ2-5 and V is TRBV7-9; a possible D gene is TRBD2 (5 bases). CDR1 and CDR2 from the germline V gene are SEHNR and FQNEAQ (reference sequence). This CDR3 contains 14 residues. With 5 bases removed from V and 0 bases from J, the gap between germline ends came to 10 bases. CDR3 in DNA: TGTGCCAGCAGCCCGACGGGATACCAAGAGACCCAGTACTTC. This sequence encodes CASSPTGYQETQYF.

The chain combines TRBV29-1 with TRBJ2-1, with 11 nucleotides matching TRBD1. The CDR3 sequence is 16 residues long. Germline assignment: CDR1 SQVTM and CDR2 ANQGSEA. V was pared by 7 bases and J by 5 bases, with 13 bases of the junction left unmatched. In nucleotides, the CDR3 is TGCAGCGGTCGAAGCGCCTGGGACAGGGGGGACAATGAGCAGTTCTTC. This codes for CSGRSAWDRGDNEQFF.

This clone was counted once. The genes are TRBV10-2 and TRBJ2-5; 15 positions match TRBD2. V lost 6 bases and J lost 5; bases outside the gene matches: 4. The CDR3 length is 15 residues. Germline CDR1 and CDR2: WSHSY and SAAADI. CDR3 loop: CASSPGTSGRETQYF. CDR3 coding DNA: TGCGCCAGCAGCCCCGGGACTAGCGGGAGGGAGACCCAGTACTTC.

V gene TRBV7-6 combines with J gene TRBJ2-3; 10 bases fit TRBD2. V lost 5 bases to trimming and J lost 2 bases; unmatched junction nucleotides: 13. This CDR3 contains 18 residues. Germline CDR1 and CDR2: SGHVS and FNYEAQ. The CDR3 coding sequence is TGTGCCAGCAGCGTCGCAGCGGGGGGGGCTCGGGCCACAGATACGCAGTATTTT. Translation gives CASSVAAGGARATDTQYF.

The chain is built from TRBV30 and TRBJ1-2; D might be TRBD1 (5 bases). This CDR3 contains 12 residues. The V and J ends lost 5 bases and 4 bases respectively, with 11 bases between them. Per germline, CDR1 GTSNPN and CDR2 SVGIG (reference sequence). The CDR3, as DNA: TGTGCCTGGGGGGCGGGTGGCTATGGCTACACCTTC. It specifies CAWGAGGYGYTF.

This clone was detected only a few times. The V gene is TRBV7-2, the J gene TRBJ2-7, with TRBD1 as a possible D gene (6 bases). V dropped 2 bases and J dropped 8 bases, with 19 bases sitting between them. The CDR3 is made up of 15 amino acids. Germline-derived CDR1 and CDR2 are SGHTA and FQGNSA. The DNA for the CDR3 is TGTGCCAGCAGCTTACGGACAGACCCTAGAGGTCAGCAGTACTTC. It specifies CASSLRTDPRGQQYF.

The gene calls are TRBV27 and TRBJ2-1; 10 positions match TRBD2. V lost 4 bases, J lost 7 bases, and 4 bases stayed unmatched. Germline V gene lookup returns CDR1 MNHEY and CDR2 SMNVEV (reference sequence). The CDR3 sequence is 14 residues long. As DNA, the CDR3 is TGTGCCAGCAGTTACCTGACTAGCGGGAATGAGCAGTTCTTC. It encodes CASSYLTSGNEQFF.

V is TRBV6-6 and J is TRBJ2-7; perhaps TRBD1 as D (5 bases). The germline V gene has CDR1 MNHNY and CDR2 SVGAGI (reference sequence). The CDR3 runs to 14 residues. The V and J ends lost 5 bases and 2 bases respectively, with 13 bases between them. Here the CDR3 reads CASSTGREAYEQYF. The CDR3 DNA sequence: TGTGCCAGCAGTACGGGCAGGGAAGCCTACGAGCAGTACTTC.

This chain links TRBV7-2 with TRBJ2-1, with a weak D call TRBD2 (5 bases). V was shortened by 7 bases and J by 3 bases, with 13 bases between the two germline ends. From germline, CDR1 is SGHTA and CDR2 FQGNSA. The CDR3 consists of 14 residues. The CDR3 nucleotides read TGTGCCAGCAAGGGCGGGTTGGACTACAATGAGCAGTTCTTC. Encoded protein: CASKGGLDYNEQFF. Variable domain in full (rest from reference TRBV7-2 and TRBJ2-1): GAGVSQSPSNKVTEKGKDVELRCDPISGHTALYWYRQSLGQGLEFLIYFQGNSAPDKSGLPSDRFSAERTGGSVSTLTIQRTQQEDSAVYLCASKGGLDYNEQFFGPGTRLTVL.

The chain recombines TRBV7-8 with TRBJ2-3, with 10 bases matching TRBD1. The CDR3 spans 15 residues. Germline V lookup: CDR1 SGHVS, CDR2 FQNEAQ. J was trimmed by 3 bases and V by 0 bases; bases with no gene match: 0. The DNA for the CDR3 is TGTGCCAGCAGCTTAGCGGGACAGGGGACAGATACGCAGTATTTT. As protein: CASSLAGQGTDTQYF.

This rearrangement joins TRBV9 to TRBJ2-5; possibly TRBD2 for D (7 bases). Between the trimmed V and J ends, which lost 0 bases and 0 bases, there was a span of 15 bases. Looked up from germline, CDR1 is SGDLS and CDR2 is YYNGEE. The CDR3 consists of 17 residues. CDR3 sequence (DNA): TGTGCCAGCAGCGTAGGACGGGGGGCCACGCACCAAGAGACCCAGTACTTC. Residues: CASSVGRGATHQETQYF. The whole variable domain, filled in from reference TRBV9 and TRBJ2-5, reads DSGVTQTPKHLITATGQRVTLRCSPRSGDLSVYWYQQSLDQGLQFLIQYYNGEERAKGNILERFSAQQFPDLHSELNLSSLELGDSALYFCASSVGRGATHQETQYFGPGTRLLVL.

V is TRBV5-6 and J is TRBJ1-2; a possible D gene is TRBD1 (6 bases). Germline V gene lookup returns CDR1 SGHDT and CDR2 YYEEEE. The V end was cut by 7 bases, the J end by 2 bases, with 9 bases between. The CDR3 is made up of 12 amino acids. For the CDR3, the DNA is TGTGCCAGCTACAGGGTGAACTATGGCTACACCTTC. It yields the protein CASYRVNYGYTF. Full variable domain (remainder filled in from reference TRBV5-6 and TRBJ1-2): DAGVTQSPTHLIKTRGQQVTLRCSPKSGHDTVSWYQQALGQGPQFIFQYYEEEERQRGNFPDRFSGHQFPNYSSELNVNALLLGDSALYLCASYRVNYGYTFGSGTRLTVV.

The chain couples TRBV4-3 to TRBJ1-1; D not resolved. Trimming took 1 base from V and 1 from J, leaving 10 bases between them. CDR3 size: 15 residues. From germline, CDR1 is LGHNA and CDR2 YSLEER. CDR3 region: CASSQGSGENTEAFF. CDR3 bases: TGCGCCAGCAGCCAAGGGTCCGGGGAGAACACTGAAGCTTTCTTT.

This clone was detected once. The CDR3 nucleotides are TGTGCCAGCAGTTTAGGCGTCCCGGAGACCCAGTACTTC. This codes for CASSLGVPETQYF. V and J are TRBV27 and TRBJ2-5; D unresolved. With 2 bases removed from V and 5 bases from J, the gap between germline ends came to 9 bases. There are 13 residues in the CDR3. CDR1 MNHEY and CDR2 SMNVEV come from the germline V gene (reference sequence).